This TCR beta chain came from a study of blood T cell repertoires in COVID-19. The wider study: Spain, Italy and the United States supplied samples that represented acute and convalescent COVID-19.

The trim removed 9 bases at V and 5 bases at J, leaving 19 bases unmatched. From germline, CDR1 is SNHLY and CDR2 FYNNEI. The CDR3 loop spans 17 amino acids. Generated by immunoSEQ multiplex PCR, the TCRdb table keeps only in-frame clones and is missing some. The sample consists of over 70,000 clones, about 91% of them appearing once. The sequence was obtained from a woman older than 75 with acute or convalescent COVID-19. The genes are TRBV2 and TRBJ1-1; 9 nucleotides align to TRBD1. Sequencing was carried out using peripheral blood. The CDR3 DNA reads TGTGCCAGTGCCGGGACAGGGAATTATGGGGCTTTTACTGAAGCTTTCTTT. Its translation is CASAGTGNYGAFTEAFF.